The rows below give T cell receptor beta chains drawn from one sample of a study of blood T cell repertoires in COVID-19. Profiling relied on immunoSEQ multiplex PCR, and the TCRdb table lists in-frame clones only, not all of them. Seen here are about 410,000 clones, around 91% observed once, and the top ten hold roughly 1.4%. The sequenced sample was peripheral blood. These receptors came from a woman aged 40 to 50 with COVID-19, enrolled during active disease. CDR3s include the opening cysteine and the closing phenylalanine or tryptophan. Each record gives: J gene, D gene, clone size, V gene, CDR3 protein, CDR3 DNA. D genes are given only for firm matches. Clone sizes are given selectively: once, few, many, or a class where the clone is expanded.

TRBJ2-5	TRBD2	NA	TRBV7-9	CASSDQATSGGETQYF	TGTGCCAGCAGCGATCAGGCGACTAGCGGGGGGGAGACCCAGTACTTC
TRBJ2-1	NA	NA	TRBV6-5	CAMRRDTLDEQFF	TGTGCCATGCGACGGGACACTCTCGATGAGCAGTTCTTC
TRBJ2-1	TRBD1	NA	TRBV5-4	CASAIGQVRSYNEQFF	TGTGCCAGCGCCATCGGACAGGTCCGATCCTACAATGAGCAGTTCTTC
TRBJ1-5	NA	NA	TRBV28	CASSPTGGRHQPQHF	TGTGCCAGCAGTCCGACAGGAGGACGACATCAGCCCCAGCATTTT
TRBJ1-2	NA	NA	TRBV6-5	CASRRQSLGYGYTF	TGTGCCAGCAGAAGACAGTCCTTGGGGTATGGCTACACCTTC
TRBJ1-1	NA	NA	TRBV18	CASSPPGRWTEAFF	TGTGCCAGCTCACCACCCGGGAGGTGGACTGAAGCTTTCTTT
TRBJ1-2	NA	NA	TRBV28	CASSLLGGRGDGYTF	TGTGCCAGCAGTTTGCTGGGGGGAAGAGGGGACGGCTACACCTTC
TRBJ2-7	TRBD1	NA	TRBV2	CASRDRDRFYEQYF	TGTGCCAGCAGGGACCGGGACAGATTCTACGAGCAGTACTTC
TRBJ2-1	NA	NA	TRBV5-1	CASSFLRPTGDEQFF	TGCGCCAGCAGCTTTTTGCGTCCCACCGGGGATGAGCAGTTCTTC
TRBJ2-5	TRBD1	few	TRBV7-9	CASAGDRGTQETQYF	TGTGCCAGCGCCGGGGACAGGGGAACTCAAGAGACCCAGTACTTC
TRBJ2-1	NA	NA	TRBV5-4	CASSFPGVYNEQFF	TGTGCCAGCAGCTTCCCCGGGGTGTACAATGAGCAGTTCTTC
TRBJ1-3	NA	NA	TRBV6-1	CASSEAWGPSSGNTIYF	TGTGCCAGCAGTGAAGCGTGGGGCCCGAGCTCTGGAAACACCATATATTTT
TRBJ1-1	NA	NA	TRBV30	CAWSADDRMNTEAFF	TGTGCCTGGAGTGCCGACGACAGGATGAACACTGAAGCTTTCTTT
TRBJ1-6	NA	NA	TRBV9	CASSVDRDNNNSPLHF	TGTGCCAGCAGCGTAGACAGGGACAACAATAATTCACCCCTCCACTTT
TRBJ2-5	TRBD1	once	TRBV2	CASKDRGMETQYF	TGTGCCAGCAAGGACAGGGGAATGGAGACCCAGTACTTC
TRBJ2-2	NA	NA	TRBV19	CASSIEGLAEGNTGELFF	TGTGCCAGTAGTATAGAGGGGTTAGCGGAGGGCAACACCGGGGAGCTGTTTTTT
TRBJ1-1	TRBD1	NA	TRBV5-1	CASSPRRQGANTEAFF	TGCGCCAGCAGCCCACGGCGACAGGGGGCGAACACTGAAGCTTTCTTT
TRBJ2-3	NA	NA	TRBV2	CASIRVPEYTDTQYF	TGTGCCAGCATCAGAGTCCCGGAGTACACAGATACGCAGTATTTT
TRBJ2-1	NA	NA	TRBV5-1	CASSRDGSSYNEQFF	TGCGCCAGCAGCCGCGACGGGAGCTCCTACAATGAGCAGTTCTTC
TRBJ2-3	TRBD1	NA	TRBV5-4	CASSLGQGAADTQYF	TGTGCCAGCAGCCTGGGACAGGGGGCGGCAGATACGCAGTATTTT
TRBJ2-1	NA	NA	TRBV30	CAWRSGTLYNEQFF	TGTGCCTGGAGGTCCGGGACACTTTACAATGAGCAGTTCTTC
TRBJ1-2	NA	once	TRBV10-3	CAIERTAESKGYTF	TGTGCCATCGAAAGGACAGCTGAAAGTAAAGGCTACACCTTC
TRBJ1-5	NA	few	TRBV9	CASSVDSQAPQHF	TGTGCCAGCAGCGTAGACAGTCAAGCGCCCCAGCATTTT
TRBJ2-1	NA	once	TRBV9	CASSPDRYNEQFF	TGTGCCAGCAGCCCCGACAGGTACAATGAGCAGTTCTTC
TRBJ2-1	NA	once	TRBV28	CASSSNKGATRRDEQFF	TGTGCCAGCAGTTCCAACAAGGGGGCGACTAGGAGGGATGAGCAGTTCTTC
TRBJ2-3	TRBD2	NA	TRBV19	CASSPGLATDTQYF	TGTGCCAGTAGTCCCGGACTAGCGACAGATACGCAGTATTTT
TRBJ1-1	TRBD1	NA	TRBV7-9	CASSLVGTGKNTEAFF	TGTGCCAGCAGCTTAGTGGGGACAGGGAAGAACACTGAAGCTTTCTTT
TRBJ1-4	NA	once	TRBV18	CASSPPSGEKLFF	TGTGCCAGCTCACCACCGTCAGGCGAAAAACTGTTTTTT
TRBJ1-5	TRBD1	NA	TRBV28	CASSQGGTVPGNQPQHF	TGTGCCAGCAGCCAAGGGGGGACAGTCCCGGGCAATCAGCCCCAGCATTTT
TRBJ1-6	NA	NA	TRBV7-9	CASSLDLQGLYNSPLHF	TGTGCCAGCAGCTTAGATTTACAGGGCCTCTATAATTCACCCCTCCACTTT
TRBJ1-6	NA	few	TRBV7-2	CASSSIGGYNSPLHF	TGTGCCAGCAGCTCCATAGGGGGCTATAATTCACCCCTCCACTTT
TRBJ2-7	NA	few	TRBV10-3	CAIRLQGGSYEQYF	TGTGCCATCAGGTTACAGGGAGGGTCCTACGAGCAGTACTTC
TRBJ1-2	TRBD1	NA	TRBV4-3	CASSQDWPTAGGHIFYGYTF	TGCGCCAGCAGCCAAGATTGGCCGACGGCAGGGGGCCATATTTTCTATGGCTACACCTTC
TRBJ1-6	NA	once	TRBV28	CASSFSQGINSPLHF	TGTGCCAGCAGTTTCTCCCAGGGAATTAATTCACCCCTCCACTTT
TRBJ2-1	NA	once	TRBV27	CASRRDSSSYNEQFF	TGTGCCAGCAGAAGAGACAGCAGCTCCTACAATGAGCAGTTCTTC
TRBJ1-2	NA	NA	TRBV18	CASSAPQGFGDYGYTF	TGTGCCAGCTCAGCACCCCAGGGTTTTGGGGACTATGGCTACACCTTC
TRBJ2-5	NA	NA	TRBV5-1	CASGGDNQETQYF	TGCGCCAGCGGGGGGGACAACCAAGAGACCCAGTACTTC
TRBJ2-1	NA	NA	TRBV6-4	CASSEGSLSYNEQFF	TGTGCCAGCAGTGAGGGTAGCCTATCCTACAATGAGCAGTTCTTC
TRBJ1-4	NA	NA	TRBV9	CASSVDGNEKLFF	TGTGCCAGCAGCGTAGACGGGAATGAAAAACTGTTTTTT
TRBJ2-1	NA	NA	TRBV5-6	CASSWRQTPYNEQFF	TGTGCCAGCAGCTGGCGACAGACTCCTTACAATGAGCAGTTCTTC
TRBJ2-7	NA	NA	TRBV25-1	CASSEYPGRGGYEQYF	TGTGCCAGCAGTGAATACCCCGGCAGAGGGGGTTACGAGCAGTACTTC
TRBJ1-1	NA	NA	TRBV9	CASSPRGAPNTEAFF	TGTGCCAGCAGCCCCCGGGGGGCTCCGAACACTGAAGCTTTCTTT
TRBJ1-5	NA	NA	TRBV27	CASSSSRGQPQHF	TGTGCCAGCAGTTCAAGCAGGGGTCAGCCCCAGCATTTT
TRBJ2-5	TRBD2	NA	TRBV3-1/TRBV3-2	CASSHLAGGETQYF	TGTGCCAGCAGCCATCTAGCGGGAGGAGAGACCCAGTACTTC
TRBJ1-3	NA	NA	TRBV12-3/TRBV12-4	CASSSRAGTQHF	TGTGCCAGCAGTTCACGGGCCGGGACACAGCACTTT
TRBJ2-2	NA	NA	TRBV28	CASSYPRGGTGELFF	TGTGCCAGCAGTTACCCACGAGGGGGCACCGGGGAGCTGTTTTTT
TRBJ2-6	NA	once	TRBV5-5	CASSAERQSGANVLTF	TGTGCCAGCAGCGCCGAAAGACAGTCTGGGGCCAACGTCCTGACTTTC
TRBJ2-1	TRBD2	NA	TRBV5-6	CASSSSGRVNEQFF	TGTGCCAGCAGCTCTAGCGGGAGGGTCAATGAGCAGTTCTTC
TRBJ1-2	NA	NA	TRBV9	CASSVLEGDYGYTF	TGTGCCAGCAGCGTCCTAGAAGGGGACTATGGCTACACCTTC
TRBJ1-1	NA	NA	TRBV28	CASSSVTRNTEAFF	TGTGCCAGCAGTTCTGTAACTAGGAACACTGAAGCTTTCTTT
TRBJ2-7	NA	NA	TRBV5-5	CASSLVIGAHEQYF	TGTGCCAGCAGCTTGGTGATAGGGGCACACGAGCAGTACTTC
TRBJ1-2	TRBD1	NA	TRBV5-4	CASSWNRGGGGGYTF	TGTGCCAGCAGCTGGAACAGGGGGGGAGGTGGAGGCTACACCTTC
TRBJ2-7	NA	NA	TRBV6-1	CASSEALREQYF	TGTGCCAGCAGTGAAGCGCTTCGGGAGCAGTACTTC